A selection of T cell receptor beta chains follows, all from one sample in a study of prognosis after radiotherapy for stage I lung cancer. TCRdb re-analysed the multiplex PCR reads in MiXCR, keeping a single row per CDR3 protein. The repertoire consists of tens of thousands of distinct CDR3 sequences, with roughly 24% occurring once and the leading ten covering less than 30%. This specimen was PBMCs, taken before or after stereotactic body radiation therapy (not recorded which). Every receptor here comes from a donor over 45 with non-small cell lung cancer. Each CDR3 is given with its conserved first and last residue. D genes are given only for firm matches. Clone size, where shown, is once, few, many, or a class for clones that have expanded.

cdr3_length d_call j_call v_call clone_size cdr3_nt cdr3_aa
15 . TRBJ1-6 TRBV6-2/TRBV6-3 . TGTGCCAGCAGTTCAGACGGACTGAAGAATTCACCCCTCCACTTT CASSSDGLKNSPLHF
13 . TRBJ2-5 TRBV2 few TGTGCCAGCAGTGAAGGGGGCCGGGAGACCCAGTACTTC CASSEGGRETQYF
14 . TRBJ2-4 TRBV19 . TGTGCCAGTAGGGAGGGGGGAGCCAAAAACATTCAGTACTTC CASREGGAKNIQYF
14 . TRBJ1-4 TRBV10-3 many TGTGCCATCAGTGAGTCAGGGAGTCGGGAAAAACTGTTTTTT CAISESGSREKLFF
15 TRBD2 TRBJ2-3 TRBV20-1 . TGCAGTGCTAGTATCGTTACTAGCGGGTTAGATACGCAGTATTTT CSASIVTSGLDTQYF
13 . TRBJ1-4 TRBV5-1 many TGCGCCAGCAGCCAGTCGGGGGGTGAAAAACTGTTTTTT CASSQSGGEKLFF
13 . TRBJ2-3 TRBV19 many TGTGCCAGTGGACCAGGGGGGGCAGATACGCAGTATTTT CASGPGGADTQYF
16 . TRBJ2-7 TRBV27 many TGTGCCAGCAGTTTAAGTCAACCTCCTTTAACCTACGAGCAGTACTTC CASSLSQPPLTYEQYF
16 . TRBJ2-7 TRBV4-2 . TGTGTCAGCAGCCCAAATCCCGGGGATCTTACCTACGAGCAGTACTTC CVSSPNPGDLTYEQYF
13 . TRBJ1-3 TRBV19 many TGTGCCAGTAGCGGGACCTCAGGAAACACCATATATTTT CASSGTSGNTIYF
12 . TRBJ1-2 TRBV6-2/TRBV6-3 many TGTGCCAGCACCAGGGACAACTATGGCTACGCCTTC CASTRDNYGYAF
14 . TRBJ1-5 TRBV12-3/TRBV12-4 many TGTGCCAGCAGTTCAGGGGTGAGCAATCAGCCCCAGCATTTT CASSSGVSNQPQHF
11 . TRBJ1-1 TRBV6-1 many TGTGCCCACGGGGGAAACACTGAAGCTTTCTTT CAHGGNTEAFF
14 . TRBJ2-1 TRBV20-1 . TGCAGTGCTATCCCCGGGTGTGTAAACAATGAGCAGTTCTTC CSAIPGCVNNEQFF
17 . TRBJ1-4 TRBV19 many TGTGCCAGTAGTATAAGTGACAGGAATGCAACTAATGAAAAACTGTTTTTT CASSISDRNATNEKLFF
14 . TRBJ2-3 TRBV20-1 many TGCAGTGCTAGAGATTTGGCGGCAACAGATACGCAGTATTTT CSARDLAATDTQYF
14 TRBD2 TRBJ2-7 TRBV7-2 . TGTGCCAGCCTACCCAGCGGGGTTAGCTACGAGCAGTACTTC CASLPSGVSYEQYF
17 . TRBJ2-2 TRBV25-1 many TGTGCCAGCACCTTCGGCAGGGGACCGAAGAACACCGGGGAGCTGTTTTTT CASTFGRGPKNTGELFF
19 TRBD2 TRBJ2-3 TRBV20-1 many TGCAGTGCTCCACCTGCTTGGGGAACTAGCGGGGGCTACACAGATACGCAGTATTTT CSAPPAWGTSGGYTDTQYF
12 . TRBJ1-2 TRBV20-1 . TGCAGTGCTAGCCAGAACGAGTATCACTACACCTTC CSASQNEYHYTF
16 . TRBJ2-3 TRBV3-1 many TGTGCCAGCAGCCAGCCGGGGGTCGTTAGCACAGATACGCAGTATTTT CASSQPGVVSTDTQYF
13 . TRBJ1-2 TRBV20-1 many TGCAGTGCTACAGCGGACAGCTTCTATGGCTACACCTTC CSATADSFYGYTF
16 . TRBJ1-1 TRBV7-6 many TGTGCCAGCAGCTTAGGACAGCCCGGAGTGGGAACTGAAGCTTTCTTT CASSLGQPGVGTEAFF
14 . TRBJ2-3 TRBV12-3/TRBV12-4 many TGTGCCAGCAGTCTCACGGGATGGACAGATACGCAGTATTTT CASSLTGWTDTQYF
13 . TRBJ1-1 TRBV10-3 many TGTGCCATCAGTGTACAGATGAACACTGAAGCTTTCTTT CAISVQMNTEAFF
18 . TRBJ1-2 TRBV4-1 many TGCGCCAGCAGCCGGGCTGGGGCTAGGACCCAGTCTAACTATGGCTACACCTTC CASSRAGARTQSNYGYTF